The subject of this entry is one TCR beta chain. Its target is unknown. This sample stems from a study of vaccination effects on CD4 cells after COVID-19. Study results and caveats: Whether induced by infection or by vaccine, clones showed marked clonal contraction late after vaccination.

Sequencing was performed with immunoSEQ multiplex PCR; in TCRdb, only in-frame clones are kept and a portion is missing. Here the sample spans about 16,000 clones, around 64% being singletons. Within the ViraFEST assay, antigen-specific CD4+ T cells underwent expansion with viral peptide pools prior to sequencing. Having been cultured for around ten days, the cells underwent CD4+ T cell isolation. It was two doses of either the BNT162b2 or mRNA-1273 vaccine that participants received. The authors replaced half the medium with IL-2 medium on days 3 and 7. The CDR3 extends over 15 amino acids. Germline lookup yields CDR1 LGHNT and CDR2 FRNRAP. The J segment lost 9 bases and the V segment lost 5 bases, leaving 10 bases of the junction unmatched.

Here the sequenced sample was CD4+ T cells from PBMCs cultured with SARS-CoV-2 spike peptides, taken after COVID-19 vaccination. The chain is built from TRBV12-5 and TRBJ2-1, with 10 bases that match TRBD2. The origin of this receptor is a human donor who received a COVID-19 vaccine. Here the CDR3 DNA reads TGTGCTAGTGGTCCAGGACTAGCGGTGGGGGGTGAGCAGTTCTTC. Translation: CASGPGLAVGGEQFF.